This T cell receptor beta chain came from a study of cytomegalovirus exposure and HLA in healthy donors (TCRdb year 2017). Background for the entire study: In an earlier analysis of approximately 500 of the donors, 250 to 350 Gb of sequence data and 120 million or so unique TCR beta sequences from about 179 million T cells were reported. Every discovery cohort repertoire had been produced on one sequencing platform. High-throughput TCR immunosequencing, statistical association of individual TCRs with disease status, and machine learning were combined to predict cytomegalovirus infection status. Roughly 300 gigabases of sequencing data and some 85 million unique TCR sequences were included in an early release covering around 600 HLA-typed donors. In the later analysis, no new phenotypic data were used to find candidate immune exposures; instead, reliance was placed on TCR beta sequences and their occurrence across donors. The number of typed donors differed by locus: 629-630 for A, B, C, DRB1 and DQB1; 500 to 550 for DQA1; roughly 600 for DPA1; and about 450 for DPB1. HLA typing included class I and class II loci at four-digit resolution. Donor age, sex, ethnicity and CMV serostatus were compiled alongside the repertoire data. Roughly five DR-DQ haplotypes were handled as single units for association and clustering because linkage in the cohort was strong. Across 398 genotyped donors of the cohort, an average of approximately 240,000 unique TCR beta nucleotide sequences per donor were sequenced, and 15% to 20% of those sequences were non-productive. To study patterns of TCR occurrence, a later analysis re-analyzed previously published TCR beta repertoires from 700 or so donors and added high-resolution HLA genotyping. A later genetic analysis used genome-wide SNP genotypes for about 65% of the roughly 670 donors, treating that subset as a discovery cohort. The genetic ancestry cluster associated with self-reported Caucasian donors included roughly four fifths of the 398 genotyped donors. The study aimed to test whether signatures of past pathogen exposure could be identified by cataloging public T cell receptors. An earlier analysis of 587 of the donors used high-throughput TCR beta sequencing to judge whether each TCR beta V gene segment behaved as functional or pseudogenic. The study used immunosequencing to profile the T cell repertoires of under 700 subjects and linked those repertoires to cytomegalovirus serostatus. Besides the first cohort of 550 to 750 subjects, a separate validation cohort made up of 120 different subjects was used. Study-wide findings and limitations: The sequencing pipeline was judged likely to have produced a cluster of highly shared sequence variants as a technical artifact. An earlier analysis of approximately 500 of the donors showed that most TCR beta V segments appeared in productive rearrangements either about 90% or about 30% of the time, which broadly matched IMGT annotations. A later analysis reported that several top co-occurrence clusters appeared linked to parvovirus B19, influenza, CMV and Epstein-Barr virus. In a later analysis, HLA-associated TCR beta chains were found to be more clonally expanded and to have lower generation probabilities than equally common non-associated chains. A later analysis found that TCR association rates varied across HLA loci, with DRB1 alleles showing the most associated TCRs and HLA-C alleles the fewest. V-gene and J-gene trimming of TCR beta chains was associated with a missense DCLRE1C variant in a later genetic analysis, and the association was replicated in an independent cohort. Because HLA typing was unavailable for some donors at each locus, only the typed subset was used in association tests. Linkage disequilibrium might explain the correlated functional status among segregating V segments, but an unknown experimental factor could not be ruled out. In a later analysis, 15,000 to 20,000 TCR beta sequences were associated with specific HLA alleles at a false discovery rate of 0.05. Most TCR sequences were seen in very few donors, while some public TCRs were found in many individuals. Some IMGT-functional V segments, including TRBV6-2 and TRBV6-3, could not be distinguished by the 87-base-pair reads and were therefore excluded. A further reported finding was that TCR beta sequences accurately predicted the HLA-A and HLA-B alleles for most subjects in the first cohort. When HLA alleles, especially DR and DQ, strongly co-occurred, TCR associations were difficult to assign to individual alleles. In both the original and validation cohorts, the classifier was reported to diagnose cytomegalovirus status with high specificity and sensitivity. In vitro tests confirmed that a few of the cytomegalovirus-associated TCR beta chains recognize cytomegalovirus antigens. Sequencing depth was assumed to be roughly uniform across donors in the presence/absence analyses, though that assumption may not hold. The earlier analysis of 450 to 700 of the donors excluded around 17 rarely observed V segments, including chromosome 9 orphons, because counts were too low. CMV serostatus was the only immune exposure information available for the cohort. According to a later genetic analysis, donors in an Asian-associated ancestry cluster had fewer N-insertions in productive TCRs than the approximately 670-donor mean. The authors suggested that the approach could potentially be extended to other disease states and immunological phenotypes. Most CMV-associated TCR beta chains appeared to be HLA-restricted in a later analysis, and the HLA associations seemed to be driven largely by CMV exposure. In this cohort, only TCR beta chains were sequenced, and detectable features were limited by the absence of alpha or paired-chain data. The study gave a list of about 150 TCR beta chains associated with cytomegalovirus.

From cysteine to phenylalanine, the CDR3 is 16 amino acids long. Only the CDR3 DNA is retained, 48 bases long and in frame from the first base. Trimming removed 0 bases from V and 0 bases from J; the gene matches leave 4 bases unexplained. CDR1 SGDLS and CDR2 YYNGEE were looked up in the germline V gene. The cohort comprised hundreds of healthy bone marrow donors. At the time of sampling, all cohort members were nominally healthy, though unrecorded immune exposures were likely present. The donor was CMV seronegative and was included in the group of a few hundred seronegative cohort members. A peripheral blood sample was provided by each donor, and peripheral blood mononuclear cells were used for TCR beta sequencing. The Qiagen DNeasy Blood Extraction Kit was used to extract genomic DNA from the blood cell samples. For this clone: Its antigen is unknown.

The library was generated by the immunoSEQ multiplex PCR assay. For the multiplex PCR, a mixture combining 60 forward primers for TCR Vbeta segments and 13 reverse primers for TCR Jbeta segments was used. Amplification of the CDR3 region of rearranged TCR beta genes was performed with a multiplex PCR assay on genomic DNA. The Illumina HiSeq System was used to sequence the amplified TCR beta libraries as 87-base-pair reads. Concerning the study's data processing: Across the 666 repertoires, a later analysis counted tens of millions of unique TCR beta chains, 9.5 million to 13 million of which were shared by at least two donors. A nearest-neighbor algorithm error-corrected the raw reads and collapsed the reads into unique sequences, merging closely related sequences to remove PCR and sequencing errors. CDR3 sequences were aligned to IMGT reference sequences to assign V, D and J gene segments. Each retained sequence needed at least a six-nucleotide match to both a V gene segment and a J gene segment. A rearrangement was called productive if the CDR3 had no stop codons and remained in frame with V and J, and every other rearrangement was called non-productive. Following IMGT convention, CDR3 was defined as the stretch from the second conserved V-encoded cysteine to the conserved J-encoded phenylalanine. Sequences without an unambiguous match to a single V gene segment were excluded from the earlier analysis of approximately 600 of the donors. In an earlier analysis of 450 to 750 of the donors, a V segment was called functional when productive rearrangements were above 56.7%, and segregating when the standard deviation between donors exceeded 5%. A statistical classification framework was built for diagnosing cytomegalovirus status from the catalog of TCR beta chain sequences. In a later analysis, V and J genes were assigned by comparing TCR nucleotide sequences against IMGT/GENE-DB human TR gene sequences. The TCRdist pipeline was used in a later analysis to assign CDR3 sequences and most-parsimonious VDJ recombination scenarios. A later analysis defined each TCR beta chain by its CDR3 amino acid sequence plus V-gene family, and excluded reads lacking a unique V-gene family. In a later analysis, 500 to 700 highly shared, low-generation-probability nucleotide sequences were removed to address suspected cross-contamination and a sequencing artifact. In a later analysis, a clonal expansion index was calculated for each public chain from normalized within-repertoire ranks of inferred template counts. In a later analysis, generation probabilities were computed with a VDJ recombination model fitted to out-of-frame rearrangements, and the resulting probabilities were checked against IGoR. In a later analysis, hypergeometric tests were used to score TCR-TCR, TCR-HLA and TCR-CMV co-occurrence, with a repertoire-size bias correction applied to TCR pairs. To estimate false discovery rates, a later analysis permuted the HLA or CMV assignments 20 times. In a later analysis, co-occurring TCRs were grouped using DBSCAN, with TCRdist sequence similarity added in when clustering inside HLA-allele-positive subsets. Repertoires with fewer than 30,000 or more than 120,000 public chains, plus five repertoires with anomalous nucleotide sharing, were excluded from co-occurrence clustering. This immuneACCESS table, as held by TCRdb, lists in-frame sequences with V and J called but not all clones. Of the missing ones, under half trace to an unresolved V gene in checked studies; the others have no known cause. D and trimming were read from the DNA, whereas the V and J calls and clone size are those reported in that table. The table kept for this sample lists about 150,000 clones. The top ten constitute roughly 1.9% of the sample.

Sequenced input: PBMCs. The TCR originated in a man aged 25 to 40 in good health and CMV-seronegative. The chain was built from TRBV9 and TRBJ2-7; a stretch of 9 junction bases matches TRBD2. This receptor carries the CDR3 CASSVGSSGNSYEQYF. The nucleotide sequence is given as TGTGCCAGCAGCGTAGGGTCTAGCGGGAACTCCTACGAGCAGTACTTC. Outside the CDR3, residues come from the reference TRBV9 and TRBJ2-7 proteins, so the full variable domain is: DSGVTQTPKHLITATGQRVTLRCSPRSGDLSVYWYQQSLDQGLQFLIQYYNGEERAKGNILERFSAQQFPDLHSELNLSSLELGDSALYFCASSVGSSGNSYEQYFGPGTRLTVT.